The rows below give T cell receptor beta chains drawn from one sample of a study of T cell responses to AZD1222 COVID-19 vaccine. Sequencing used immunoSEQ multiplex PCR; TCRdb keeps in-frame clones, though not all of them. The sample consists of 50,000 to 60,000 clones, over 75% of them appearing once. The specimen comprised peripheral blood, sampled on day 0 of AZD1222 vaccination. The receptors were sampled from an adult in good health. The CDR3 runs from the conserved cysteine through the conserved F or W. A D gene is named only where the DNA matches it firmly. Some rows mark clone size as missing; the rest say once, few, many or name a class of expanded clone.

clone_size,j_call,v_call,d_call,cdr3_aa,cdr3_nt
-,TRBJ2-7,TRBV6-2/TRBV6-3,TRBD2,CASSTGTWLAGGEQYF,TGTGCCAGCAGTACCGGGACTTGGCTAGCGGGTGGCGAGCAGTACTTC
-,TRBJ2-3,TRBV7-2,TRBD2,CASSSVAGHADTQYF,TGTGCCAGCAGCTCGGTAGCGGGACACGCAGATACGCAGTATTTT
-,TRBJ2-3,TRBV15,TRBD1,CATSREQGATDTQYF,TGTGCCACCAGCAGAGAACAGGGGGCCACAGATACGCAGTATTTT
-,TRBJ2-7,TRBV3-1/TRBV3-2,-,CASSQGSGLIAQYF,TGTGCCAGCAGCCAAGGCTCAGGGTTAATTGCGCAGTACTTC
-,TRBJ2-5,TRBV11-3,-,CASSLMGETQYF,TGTGCCAGCAGCTTAATGGGAGAGACCCAGTACTTC
-,TRBJ1-3,TRBV13,TRBD1,CASSVGTGSGNTIYF,TGTGCCAGCAGCGTTGGGACAGGCTCTGGAAACACCATATATTTT
-,TRBJ2-2,TRBV27,TRBD1,CASSLSGQRTGELFF,TGTGCCAGCAGTTTATCGGGACAGCGCACCGGGGAGCTGTTTTTT
-,TRBJ1-1,TRBV6-5,-,CASSPTGVGNTEAFF,TGTGCCAGCAGTCCTACGGGGGTGGGGAACACTGAAGCTTTCTTT
-,TRBJ1-2,TRBV5-4,-,CASSSRQGELSNYGYTF,TGTGCCAGCAGCTCCCGCCAGGGCGAGCTCTCTAACTATGGCTACACCTTC
-,TRBJ1-5,TRBV19,TRBD1,CASRFGQDQPQHF,TGTGCCAGTAGATTCGGACAGGATCAGCCCCAGCATTTT
-,TRBJ2-7,TRBV6-5,-,CASSYRAGGRSYEQYF,TGTGCCAGCAGTTACCGCGCCGGCGGGCGCTCCTACGAGCAGTACTTC
few,TRBJ1-1,TRBV11-2,-,CASSLRYNTEAFF,TGTGCCAGCAGTCTCAGGTACAACACTGAAGCTTTCTTT
-,TRBJ2-5,TRBV7-2,-,CASSLPERAQYF,TGTGCCAGCAGCTTACCAGAACGGGCCCAGTACTTC
once,TRBJ1-2,TRBV19,-,CASSIGGSNYGYTF,TGTGCCAGTAGTATCGGGGGCTCCAACTATGGCTACACCTTC
once,TRBJ1-5,TRBV19,-,CASSIAPGDNQPQHF,TGTGCCAGTAGTATAGCCCCGGGGGACAATCAGCCCCAGCATTTT
once,TRBJ1-1,TRBV3-1/TRBV3-2,TRBD1,CASGQGGQGASTEAFF,TGTGCCAGCGGCCAAGGGGGACAGGGGGCGAGCACTGAAGCTTTCTTT
-,TRBJ2-2,TRBV2,TRBD1,CASRTGANTGELFF,TGTGCCAGCAGGACAGGGGCCAACACCGGGGAGCTGTTTTTT
-,TRBJ1-4,TRBV21-1,-,CASSKQEGVLTNEKLFF,TGTGCCAGCAGCAAACAAGAGGGGGTCCTGACTAATGAAAAACTGTTTTTT
few,TRBJ2-7,TRBV5-6,TRBD2,CASSLDTSGRWYEQYF,TGTGCCAGCAGCTTGGACACTAGCGGGAGATGGTACGAGCAGTACTTC
-,TRBJ2-2,TRBV11-2,-,CASSPGEPGELFF,TGTGCCAGCAGCCCTGGGGAGCCCGGGGAGCTGTTTTTT
once,TRBJ2-5,TRBV27,TRBD1,CASRKRQGQETQYF,TGTGCCAGCAGGAAACGACAGGGACAAGAGACCCAGTACTTC
-,TRBJ1-1,TRBV12-3/TRBV12-4,-,CASSLNQRGAFF,TGTGCCAGCAGTTTAAACCAGAGAGGAGCTTTCTTT
-,TRBJ1-3,TRBV7-3,-,CASSLDGSSGNTIYF,TGTGCCAGCAGCTTGGACGGCAGCTCTGGAAACACCATATATTTT
-,TRBJ2-1,TRBV27,-,CASSLRGSQRYNEQFF,TGTGCCAGCAGTCTCCGAGGGTCGCAGAGGTACAATGAGCAGTTCTTC
-,TRBJ2-3,TRBV28,TRBD2,CASSSPYALAGTDTQYF,TGTGCCAGCAGTTCACCCTATGCACTAGCGGGTACAGATACGCAGTATTTT
-,TRBJ2-3,TRBV25-1,TRBD1,CASSEWQGVGTDTQYF,TGTGCCAGCAGTGAGTGGCAGGGGGTAGGCACAGATACGCAGTATTTT
-,TRBJ2-2,TRBV4-3,-,CASSQDFVLASNTGELFF,TGCGCCAGCAGCCAAGATTTCGTATTAGCGTCGAACACCGGGGAGCTGTTTTTT
few,TRBJ2-7,TRBV20-1,-,CSASLGSWEQYF,TGCAGTGCTAGTCTTGGATCTTGGGAGCAGTACTTC
-,TRBJ2-7,TRBV27,-,CASSSHPYEQYF,TGTGCCAGCAGCTCCCACCCCTACGAGCAGTACTTC
-,TRBJ1-5,TRBV7-2,TRBD1,CASSLQGNSNQPQHF,TGTGCCAGCAGCCTACAGGGGAACAGCAATCAGCCCCAGCATTTT
-,TRBJ2-7,TRBV11-1,TRBD1,CASSPDRDEQYF,TGTGCCAGCAGCCCGGACAGGGACGAGCAGTACTTC
-,TRBJ2-6,TRBV19,-,CASSGGSGANVLTF,TGTGCCAGTAGTGGAGGGTCTGGGGCCAACGTCCTGACTTTC
-,TRBJ2-4,TRBV28,-,CASSLGSGAGAKNIQYF,TGTGCCAGCAGTTTAGGGTCAGGGGCTGGAGCCAAAAACATTCAGTACTTC
-,TRBJ2-1,TRBV6-1,-,CASSVRLSRVGYNEQFF,TGTGCCAGCAGTGTCCGTCTGTCGAGAGTGGGCTACAATGAGCAGTTCTTC
-,TRBJ1-1,TRBV5-1,-,CASSLAGVDTEAFF,TGCGCCAGCAGCCTAGCGGGTGTTGACACTGAAGCTTTCTTT
-,TRBJ2-1,TRBV3-1/TRBV3-2,-,CASSLPLANTYNEQFF,TGTGCCAGCAGCCTACCGCTAGCGAATACCTACAATGAGCAGTTCTTC
once,TRBJ1-5,TRBV19,-,CASSIGGGGQPQHF,TGTGCCAGTAGTATAGGTGGGGGAGGTCAGCCCCAGCATTTT
-,TRBJ2-1,TRBV5-4,-,CASSLPGGTNSYNEQFF,TGTGCCAGCAGCTTGCCAGGAGGCACTAACTCCTACAATGAGCAGTTCTTC
-,TRBJ1-2,TRBV4-2,-,CASSQDPGINYGYTF,TGTGCCAGCAGCCAAGATCCAGGGATAAACTATGGCTACACCTTC
-,TRBJ2-7,TRBV5-1,TRBD1,CASSPPGQVYEQYF,TGCGCCAGCAGCCCGCCGGGACAGGTTTACGAGCAGTACTTC
-,TRBJ2-7,TRBV30,TRBD1,CAWGPGTVSYEQYF,TGTGCCTGGGGACCTGGGACAGTCTCCTACGAGCAGTACTTC
-,TRBJ2-7,TRBV4-2,-,CASSQELRSYEQYF,TGTGCCAGCAGCCAAGAGCTACGCTCCTACGAGCAGTACTTC
-,TRBJ2-1,TRBV29-1,TRBD2,CSVGPGGAYNEQFF,TGCAGCGTTGGTCCGGGAGGCGCCTACAATGAGCAGTTCTTC
-,TRBJ2-3,TRBV2,TRBD2,CASSALADTQYF,TGTGCCAGCAGTGCACTAGCGGATACGCAGTATTTT
-,TRBJ2-2,TRBV7-2,-,CASSSPSGELFF,TGTGCCAGCAGCTCCCCTTCCGGGGAGCTGTTTTTT
once,TRBJ2-1,TRBV5-1,-,CASSPSRDEQFF,TGCGCCAGCAGTCCGTCTAGAGATGAGCAGTTCTTC
-,TRBJ2-1,TRBV6-1,-,CASSESVNNEQFF,TGTGCCAGCAGTGAATCAGTGAACAATGAGCAGTTCTTC
few,TRBJ1-3,TRBV2,TRBD1,CASSGGTGRSGNTIYF,TGTGCCAGCAGTGGGGGGACAGGGCGCTCTGGAAACACCATATATTTT
-,TRBJ1-2,TRBV5-1,-,CASSLSGVAGYTF,TGCGCCAGCAGCTTGTCCGGGGTCGCTGGCTACACCTTC
medium-sized,TRBJ2-7,TRBV7-6,TRBD2,CASSLEGLATVYEQYF,TGTGCCAGCAGCTTAGAGGGACTAGCGACCGTCTACGAGCAGTACTTC
-,TRBJ1-1,TRBV7-9,-,CASSLATITEAFF,TGTGCCAGCAGCTTAGCGACAATCACTGAAGCTTTCTTT